These T cell receptor beta chains were read from a single sample in a study of T-cell memory formation after mild COVID-19. TCRdb itself ran the 5' RACE reads through MiXCR, one entry per CDR3 protein. Here the sample spans about 410,000 distinct CDR3 sequences, less than 25% being singletons. What was sequenced was PBMCs or a T cell subset sorted from them (not recorded which). The receptors originated from an adult woman who had mild COVID-19 (a few samples of this study predate the infection). Cell type and time point are not known. Each CDR3 is given with its conserved first and last residue. D genes are given only for firm matches. Part of the rows lack a size; the others show once, few, many or a class for expanded clones.

cdr3_nt | cdr3_aa | v_call | d_call | j_call | clone_size
TGTGCCTGGAGTGGGCAGAAGAACACTGAAGCTTTCTTT | CAWSGQKNTEAFF | TRBV30 | NA | TRBJ1-1 | few
TGTGCCAGCAGCAAGGACACGTTCGGCACAGATACGCAGTATTTT | CASSKDTFGTDTQYF | TRBV5-8 | NA | TRBJ2-3 | NA
TGTGCCAGCAGCCCCGGACTAGCGGGAAACTACGAGCAGTACTTC | CASSPGLAGNYEQYF | TRBV9 | TRBD2 | TRBJ2-7 | few
TGTGCCAGCAGTTTATCTGGGGACAGGGTAACTATACCCTACAATGAGCAGTTCTTC | CASSLSGDRVTIPYNEQFF | TRBV12-3/TRBV12-4 | TRBD1 | TRBJ2-1 | NA
TGTGCCACCAGCCCGGGGACTAGCACAGATACGCAGTATTTT | CATSPGTSTDTQYF | TRBV15 | NA | TRBJ2-3 | NA
TGTGCCAGCACACCAAGCGGAGCTTACAATGAGCAGTTCTTC | CASTPSGAYNEQFF | TRBV5-4 | NA | TRBJ2-1 | few
TGTGCCAGCAGCTTAGGTCGGACCCGAGGAGGGGAGACCCAGTACTTC | CASSLGRTRGGETQYF | TRBV7-8 | NA | TRBJ2-5 | NA
TGTGCCAGCAGCCTACAGGGGGCGCGAGGCTACACCTTC | CASSLQGARGYTF | TRBV12-3/TRBV12-4 | TRBD1 | TRBJ1-2 | NA
TGTGCCAGCAGCATCGATCGCGGGACAGACAATCAGCCCCAGCATTTT | CASSIDRGTDNQPQHF | TRBV21-1 | NA | TRBJ1-5 | NA
TGTGCCACCAGTGATGGGGACAGGTTTTATTACAATGAGCAGTTCTTC | CATSDGDRFYYNEQFF | TRBV24-1 | TRBD1 | TRBJ2-1 | few
TGTGCCAGCAGTGAATATAAGGCAGGGTCAGACACTGAAGCTTTCTTT | CASSEYKAGSDTEAFF | TRBV25-1 | NA | TRBJ1-1 | NA
TGTGCCAGCAGGCGGAGGAGGGGGCGCGGACCGATTGGGACGACGATTAACAATGAGCAGTTCTTC | CASRRRRGRGPIGTTINNEQFF | TRBV11-1 | NA | TRBJ2-1 | NA
TGTGCCAGCAGCTTGGGACAGATGGTGGGTGAAAAACTGTTTTTT | CASSLGQMVGEKLFF | TRBV7-9 | TRBD1 | TRBJ1-4 | many
TGCAGTGTTCATCAGGGGGCAGGAAGGCGGACCTATGGCTACACCTTC | CSVHQGAGRRTYGYTF | TRBV20-1 | TRBD1 | TRBJ1-2 | few
TGCAGCGTTGAAGACGACCGTGGCGGAGTGGTACTTGAGCAGTTCTTC | CSVEDDRGGVVLEQFF | TRBV29-1 | NA | TRBJ2-1 | NA
TGTGCCAGCAGTTATCCGGACAGGGGGATCACTGAAGCTTTCTTT | CASSYPDRGITEAFF | TRBV6-2/TRBV6-3 | TRBD1 | TRBJ1-1 | NA
TGTGCCAGCAGCTTCGCACCTCAGGGGTCCCAGCATTTT | CASSFAPQGSQHF | TRBV7-9 | NA | TRBJ1-5 | few
TGTGCCAGCAGTTTTTCGGCCAAAAACATTCAGTACTTC | CASSFSAKNIQYF | TRBV12-3/TRBV12-4 | NA | TRBJ2-4 | NA
TGTGCCAGCAGCTTCCGGACAGGGAGGGGGGAGCTGTTTTTT | CASSFRTGRGELFF | TRBV7-8 | TRBD1 | TRBJ2-2 | NA
TGTGCCTGGAGCCTCTTCTACGAGCAGTACTTC | CAWSLFYEQYF | TRBV30 | NA | TRBJ2-7 | few
TGCAGCGTTGACGGCGGACAGGGACCCAATGAGCAGTTCTTC | CSVDGGQGPNEQFF | TRBV29-1 | TRBD1 | TRBJ2-1 | few
TGCGCCAGCACAAAGACTCCCGAGTACCAAGAGACCCAGTACTTC | CASTKTPEYQETQYF | TRBV5-1 | NA | TRBJ2-5 | NA
TGTGCCTGGAGTGTACCGGAGACCCAGTACTTC | CAWSVPETQYF | TRBV30 | NA | TRBJ2-5 | few
TGCGCCAGCAGCGCCGGACAGGGCACAGATACGCAGTATTTT | CASSAGQGTDTQYF | TRBV5-1 | TRBD1 | TRBJ2-3 | NA
TGTGCTAGCAGCTTAGCGGAGGCTACCTACGAGCAGTACTTC | CASSLAEATYEQYF | TRBV7-7 | NA | TRBJ2-7 | many
TGTGCCACCAGTGATGGGACAGGGAACTATGGCTACACCTTC | CATSDGTGNYGYTF | TRBV24-1 | TRBD1 | TRBJ1-2 | NA
TGTGCCAGCAGCTCAGCTAATAGGGGACATCTGAACACTGAAGCTTTCTTT | CASSSANRGHLNTEAFF | TRBV7-9 | NA | TRBJ1-1 | NA
TGTGCCATCAAGGGACAGGGGGCCTACAATGAGCAGTTCTTC | CAIKGQGAYNEQFF | TRBV12-3/TRBV12-4 | TRBD1 | TRBJ2-1 | NA
TGTGCCAGCACCCACGGGGGGGTGAACACTGAAGCTTTCTTT | CASTHGGVNTEAFF | TRBV3-1 | NA | TRBJ1-1 | few
TGTGCCAGCAAGTCCGGCGGGGATACGCAGTATTTT | CASKSGGDTQYF | TRBV2 | NA | TRBJ2-3 | few
TGTGCCAGCACCGGACAGGGAAACTATGGCTACACCTTC | CASTGQGNYGYTF | TRBV6-1 | TRBD1 | TRBJ1-2 | NA